The clone carrying this T cell receptor (beta chain) has a handful of counts. The antigen is not known. These data belong to a study of shared clonotypes between healthy human individuals. Overall study context: A couple of women and a few men aged 18 to 49 served as donors.

Data came from immunoSEQ multiplex PCR; TCRdb stores just in-frame clones and leaves some out. The sample comprises some 300,000 clones, less than 85% of which are singletons, and 8% to 13% rests with the top ten. There are 14 residues in the CDR3. Germline CDR1 reads SGHNT; CDR2 reads YYREEE (reference sequence). With 0 bases clipped from V and 11 bases from J, the junction kept 3 bases outside the gene matches. Study observations and caveats: Larger estimated richness was generally seen in naive subsets than in memory subsets.

The sequencing sample was made of memory CD4+ T cells sorted from blood. Subset in this sample: CD45RA-negative fraction. The clonotype comes from a man aged 25 to 45 in good health. The chain employs TRBV5-4 and TRBJ2-1; 12 bases agree with TRBD2. The CDR3 loop is CASSLELAGGKQFF. The CDR3 DNA reads as TGTGCCAGCAGCTTGGAACTAGCGGGAGGAAAGCAGTTCTTC.